This T cell receptor (beta chain) was observed in a study of T-cell memory formation after mild COVID-19. Study-wide points: The SARS-CoV-2 specificity of second-wave clones reaching peak at day 37 remained unverified. Pre-infection memory showed some responding clones, and this suggested that cross-reactive memory joined. Most CD4+ clones that shrank were in CM and EM, while CD8+ ones turned up in EMRA.

The CDR3 length is 16 residues. Germline trimming cut 2 bases from V and 0 bases from J; bases unmatched to any gene: 5. Germline V gene lookup returns CDR1 KGHDR and CDR2 SFDVKD. TCRdb independently ran MiXCR on the 5' RACE reads; one entry per CDR3 protein. The repertoire consists of about 560,000 distinct CDR3 sequences, with less than 25% occurring once and the leading ten covering about 8.7%. Worth noting for this clonotype: Its antigen is not identified.

The material sequenced was PBMCs or a T cell subset sorted from them (not recorded which). This TCR came from an adult woman who had mild COVID-19 (a few samples of this study predate the infection). Cell type and time point are not known. V is TRBV24-1 and J is TRBJ1-2, with 7 bases identical to TRBD1. The CDR3, as DNA: TGTGCCACCAGTGATTCGCAGGGGGAGGCTAACTATGGCTACACCTTC. As protein: CATSDSQGEANYGYTF.